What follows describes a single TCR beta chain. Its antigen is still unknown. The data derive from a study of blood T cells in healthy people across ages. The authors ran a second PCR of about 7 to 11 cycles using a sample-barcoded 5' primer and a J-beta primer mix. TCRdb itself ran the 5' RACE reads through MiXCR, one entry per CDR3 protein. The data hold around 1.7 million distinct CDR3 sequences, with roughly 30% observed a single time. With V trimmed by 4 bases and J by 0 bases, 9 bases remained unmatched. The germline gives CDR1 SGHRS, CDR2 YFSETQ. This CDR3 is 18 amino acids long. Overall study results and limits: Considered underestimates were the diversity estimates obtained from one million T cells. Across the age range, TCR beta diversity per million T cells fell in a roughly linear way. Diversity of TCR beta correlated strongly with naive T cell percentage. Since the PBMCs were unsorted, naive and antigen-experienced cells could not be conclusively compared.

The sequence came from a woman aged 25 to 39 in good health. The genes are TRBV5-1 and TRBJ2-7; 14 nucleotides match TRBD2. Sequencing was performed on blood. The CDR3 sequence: CASSPRTSGGKSSYEQYF. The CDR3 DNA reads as TGCGCCAGCAGCCCACGGACTAGCGGGGGGAAGAGCTCCTACGAGCAGTACTTC.